This T cell receptor beta chain is drawn from a study of T cells in Graves' hyperthyroidism and ophthalmopathy. The investigators amplified TCR beta CDR3 regions from RNA transcripts. The TCR CDR3 first-round RT-PCR relied on the HTBI primer set. TCRdb called the multiplex PCR reads again in MiXCR, with one record for every CDR3 protein. The sample holds under 750,000 distinct CDR3 sequences; 18% are singletons and the top ten take over 15%. CDR3 length: 18 residues. V was pared by 5 bases and J by 7 bases, with 17 bases of the junction left unmatched. The germline gives CDR1 MNHNS, CDR2 SASEGT. Only one count was recorded for this clonotype.

The sequenced sample consisted of blood. The chain recombines TRBV6-1 with TRBJ2-7; TRBD2 matches 13 bases. This sequence was found in a woman aged 45-60 years with Graves' hyperthyroidism that later progressed to Graves' ophthalmopathy. CDR3 region: CASSTGLAGVREVEEQYF. The CDR3 nucleotides are TGTGCCAGCAGTACAGGACTAGCGGGAGTGAGAGAAGTCGAGGAGCAGTACTTC.